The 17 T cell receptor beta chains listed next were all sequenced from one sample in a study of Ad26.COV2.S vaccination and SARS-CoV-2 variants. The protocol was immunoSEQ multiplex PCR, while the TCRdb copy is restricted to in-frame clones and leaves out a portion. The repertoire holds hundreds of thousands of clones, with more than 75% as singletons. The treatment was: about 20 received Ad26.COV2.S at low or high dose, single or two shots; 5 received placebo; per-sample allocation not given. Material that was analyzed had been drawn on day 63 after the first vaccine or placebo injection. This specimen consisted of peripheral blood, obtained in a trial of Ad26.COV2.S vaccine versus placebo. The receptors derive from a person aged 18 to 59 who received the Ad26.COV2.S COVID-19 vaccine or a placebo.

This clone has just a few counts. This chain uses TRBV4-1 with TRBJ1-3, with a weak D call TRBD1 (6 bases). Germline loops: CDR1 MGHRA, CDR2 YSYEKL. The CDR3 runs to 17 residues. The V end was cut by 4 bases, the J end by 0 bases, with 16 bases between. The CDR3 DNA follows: TGCGCCAGCAGCCCACAGGGCCTCGCAACCTCTGGAAACACCATATATTTT. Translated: CASSPQGLATSGNTIYF.

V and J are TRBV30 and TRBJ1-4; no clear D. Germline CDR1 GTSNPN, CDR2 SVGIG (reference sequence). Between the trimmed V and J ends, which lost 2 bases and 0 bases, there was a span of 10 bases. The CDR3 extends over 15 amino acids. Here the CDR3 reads CAWSIITATNEKLFF. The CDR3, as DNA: TGTGCCTGGAGTATCATTACTGCAACTAATGAAAAACTGTTTTTT. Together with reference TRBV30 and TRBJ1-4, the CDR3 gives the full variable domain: SQTIHQWPATLVQPVGSPLSLECTVEGTSNPNLYWYRQAAGRGLQLLFYSVGIGQISSEVPQNLSASRPQDRQFILSSKKLLLSDSGFYLCAWSIITATNEKLFFGSGTQLSVL.

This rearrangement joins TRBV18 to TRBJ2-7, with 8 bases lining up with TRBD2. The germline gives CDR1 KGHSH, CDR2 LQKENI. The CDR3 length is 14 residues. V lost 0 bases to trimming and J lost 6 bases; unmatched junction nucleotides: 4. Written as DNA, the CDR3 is TGTGCCAGCTCACCACCGGGACTAGTCGTCGAGCAGTACTTC. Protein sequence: CASSPPGLVVEQYF.

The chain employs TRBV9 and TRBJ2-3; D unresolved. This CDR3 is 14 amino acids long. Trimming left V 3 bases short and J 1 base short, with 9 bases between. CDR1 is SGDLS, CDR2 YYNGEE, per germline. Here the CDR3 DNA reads TGTGCCAGCAGCGACCCCAGTGGCACAGATACGCAGTATTTT. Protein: CASSDPSGTDTQYF.

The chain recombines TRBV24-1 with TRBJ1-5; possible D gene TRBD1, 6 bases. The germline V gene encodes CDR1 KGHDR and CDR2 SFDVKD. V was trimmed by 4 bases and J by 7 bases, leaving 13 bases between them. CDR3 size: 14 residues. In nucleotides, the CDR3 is TGTGCCACCAGTGACTCCGGACAGACCCAGCCCCAGCATTTT. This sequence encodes CATSDSGQTQPQHF.

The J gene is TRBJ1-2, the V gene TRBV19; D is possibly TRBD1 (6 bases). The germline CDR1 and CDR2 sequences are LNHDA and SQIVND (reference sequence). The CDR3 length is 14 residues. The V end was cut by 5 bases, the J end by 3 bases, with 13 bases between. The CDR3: CASSPLGADYGYTF. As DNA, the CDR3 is TGTGCCAGTAGTCCTCTGGGGGCGGACTATGGCTACACCTTC.

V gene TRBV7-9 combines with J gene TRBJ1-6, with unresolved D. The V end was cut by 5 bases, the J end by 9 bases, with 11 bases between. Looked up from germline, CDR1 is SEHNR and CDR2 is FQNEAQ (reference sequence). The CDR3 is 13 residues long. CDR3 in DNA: TGTGCCAGCAGCCCAACGTTAGTTTCACCCCTCCACTTT. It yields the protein CASSPTLVSPLHF.

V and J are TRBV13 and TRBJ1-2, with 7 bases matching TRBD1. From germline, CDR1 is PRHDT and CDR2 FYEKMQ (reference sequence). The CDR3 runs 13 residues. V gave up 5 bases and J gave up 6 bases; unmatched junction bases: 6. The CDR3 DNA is TGTGCCAGCAGCACACAGGGGATGGATGGCTACACCTTC. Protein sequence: CASSTQGMDGYTF.

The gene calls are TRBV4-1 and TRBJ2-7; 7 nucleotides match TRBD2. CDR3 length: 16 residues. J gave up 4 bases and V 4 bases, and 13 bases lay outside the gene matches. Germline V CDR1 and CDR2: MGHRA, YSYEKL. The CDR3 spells CASSPHRGSNPYEQYF. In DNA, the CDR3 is TGCGCCAGCAGCCCGCACCGCGGGAGTAACCCTTACGAGCAGTACTTC.

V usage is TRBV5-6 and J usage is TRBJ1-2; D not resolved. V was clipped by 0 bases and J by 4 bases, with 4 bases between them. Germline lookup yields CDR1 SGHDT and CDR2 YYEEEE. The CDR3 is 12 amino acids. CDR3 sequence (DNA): TGTGCCAGCAGCTTGGCTGCCTATGGCTACACCTTC. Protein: CASSLAAYGYTF. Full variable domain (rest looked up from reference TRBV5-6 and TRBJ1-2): DAGVTQSPTHLIKTRGQQVTLRCSPKSGHDTVSWYQQALGQGPQFIFQYYEEEERQRGNFPDRFSGHQFPNYSSELNVNALLLGDSALYLCASSLAAYGYTFGSGTRLTVV.

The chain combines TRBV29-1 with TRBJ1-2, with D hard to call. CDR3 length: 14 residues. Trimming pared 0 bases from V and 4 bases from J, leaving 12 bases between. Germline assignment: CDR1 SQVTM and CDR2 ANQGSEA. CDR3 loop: CSVEDLFGLYGYTF. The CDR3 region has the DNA TGCAGCGTTGAAGATCTATTCGGCCTCTATGGCTACACCTTC.

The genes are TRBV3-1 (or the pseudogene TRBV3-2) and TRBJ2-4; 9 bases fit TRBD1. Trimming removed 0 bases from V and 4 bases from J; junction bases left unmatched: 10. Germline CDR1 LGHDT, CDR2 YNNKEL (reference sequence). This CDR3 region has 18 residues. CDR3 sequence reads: CASSQEWRAGTGKNIQYF. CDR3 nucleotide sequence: TGTGCCAGCAGCCAAGAATGGCGTGCCGGGACAGGGAAAAACATTCAGTACTTC.

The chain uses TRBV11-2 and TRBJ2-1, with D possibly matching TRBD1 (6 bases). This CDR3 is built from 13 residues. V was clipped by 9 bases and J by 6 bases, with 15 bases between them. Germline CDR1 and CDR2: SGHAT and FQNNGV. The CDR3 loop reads CASDRLASNEQFF. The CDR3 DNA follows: TGTGCCAGTGACAGGCTAGCAAGCAATGAGCAGTTCTTC.

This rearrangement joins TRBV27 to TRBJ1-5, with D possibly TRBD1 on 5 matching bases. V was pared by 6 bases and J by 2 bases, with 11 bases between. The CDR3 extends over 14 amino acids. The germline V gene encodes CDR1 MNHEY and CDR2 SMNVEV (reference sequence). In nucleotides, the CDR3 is TGTGCCAGCAGCCGTTTGGGGGGCAATCAGCCCCAGCATTTT. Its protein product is CASSRLGGNQPQHF.

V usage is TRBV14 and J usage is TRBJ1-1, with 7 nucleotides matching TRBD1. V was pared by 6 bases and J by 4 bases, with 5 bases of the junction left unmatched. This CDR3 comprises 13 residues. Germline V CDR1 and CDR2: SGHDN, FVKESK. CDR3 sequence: CASSFDRATEAFF. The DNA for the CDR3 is TGTGCCAGCAGTTTTGACAGGGCCACTGAAGCTTTCTTT.

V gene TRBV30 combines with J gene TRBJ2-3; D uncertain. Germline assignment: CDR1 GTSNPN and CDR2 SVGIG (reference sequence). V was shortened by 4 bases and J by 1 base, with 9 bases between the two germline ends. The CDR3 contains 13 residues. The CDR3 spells CAWNYGGTDTQYF. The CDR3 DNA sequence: TGTGCCTGGAATTACGGTGGCACAGATACGCAGTATTTT. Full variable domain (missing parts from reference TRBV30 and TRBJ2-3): SQTIHQWPATLVQPVGSPLSLECTVEGTSNPNLYWYRQAAGRGLQLLFYSVGIGQISSEVPQNLSASRPQDRQFILSSKKLLLSDSGFYLCAWNYGGTDTQYFGPGTRLTVL.

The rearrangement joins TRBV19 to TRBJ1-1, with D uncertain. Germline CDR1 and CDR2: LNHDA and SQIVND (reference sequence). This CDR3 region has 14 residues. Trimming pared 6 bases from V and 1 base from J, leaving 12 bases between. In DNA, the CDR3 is TGTGCCAGTAGGCTCGGACTCACGAACACTGAAGCTTTCTTT. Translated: CASRLGLTNTEAFF.